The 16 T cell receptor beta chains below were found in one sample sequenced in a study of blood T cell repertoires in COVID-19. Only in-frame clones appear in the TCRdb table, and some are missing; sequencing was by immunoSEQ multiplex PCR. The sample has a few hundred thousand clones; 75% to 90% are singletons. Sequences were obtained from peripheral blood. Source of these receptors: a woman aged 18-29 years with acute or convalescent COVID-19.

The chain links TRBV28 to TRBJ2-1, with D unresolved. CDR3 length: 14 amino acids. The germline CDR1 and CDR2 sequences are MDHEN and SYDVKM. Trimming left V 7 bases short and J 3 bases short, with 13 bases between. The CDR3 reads CASKEQPDYNEQFF. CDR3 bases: TGTGCCAGCAAGGAACAGCCAGACTACAATGAGCAGTTCTTC.

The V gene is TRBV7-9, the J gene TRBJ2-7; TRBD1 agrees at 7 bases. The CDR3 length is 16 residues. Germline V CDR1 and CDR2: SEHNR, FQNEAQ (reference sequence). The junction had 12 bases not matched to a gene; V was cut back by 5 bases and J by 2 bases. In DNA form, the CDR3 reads TGTGCCAGCAGCCTTACCCAGGGGGTCGTTACCTACGAGCAGTACTTC. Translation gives CASSLTQGVVTYEQYF.

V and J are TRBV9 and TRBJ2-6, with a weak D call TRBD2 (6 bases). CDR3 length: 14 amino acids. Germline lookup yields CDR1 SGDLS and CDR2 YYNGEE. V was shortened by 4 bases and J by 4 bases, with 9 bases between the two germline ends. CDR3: CASSFTSGANVLTF. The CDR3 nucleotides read TGTGCCAGCAGCTTCACTAGCGGGGCCAACGTCCTGACTTTC.

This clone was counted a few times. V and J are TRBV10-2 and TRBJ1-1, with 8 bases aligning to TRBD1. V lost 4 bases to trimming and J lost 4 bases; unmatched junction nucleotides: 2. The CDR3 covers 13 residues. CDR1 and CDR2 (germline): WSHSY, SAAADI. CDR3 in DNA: TGCGCCAGCAGTGGACAGGGGATCACTGAAGCTTTCTTT. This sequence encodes CASSGQGITEAFF.

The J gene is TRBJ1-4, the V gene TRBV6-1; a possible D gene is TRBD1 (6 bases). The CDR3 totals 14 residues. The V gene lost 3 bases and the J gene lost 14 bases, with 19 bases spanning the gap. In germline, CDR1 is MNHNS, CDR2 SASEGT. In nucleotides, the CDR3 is TGTGCCAGCAGTGACGGGACCCTCAGGGACATCCTGTTTTTT. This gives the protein CASSDGTLRDILFF.

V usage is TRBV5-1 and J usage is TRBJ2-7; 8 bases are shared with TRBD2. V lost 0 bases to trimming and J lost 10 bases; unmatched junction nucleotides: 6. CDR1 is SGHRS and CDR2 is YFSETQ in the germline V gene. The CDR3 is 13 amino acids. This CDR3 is CASSLAQRENQYF. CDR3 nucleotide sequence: TGCGCCAGCAGCTTGGCCCAGCGGGAGAATCAGTACTTC.

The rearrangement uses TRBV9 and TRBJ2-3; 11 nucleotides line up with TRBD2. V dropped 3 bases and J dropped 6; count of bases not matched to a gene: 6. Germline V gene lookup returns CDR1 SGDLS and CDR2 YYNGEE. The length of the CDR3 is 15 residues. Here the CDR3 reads CASSAGTSGPDTQYF. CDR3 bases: TGTGCCAGCAGCGCCGGGACTAGCGGCCCCGATACGCAGTATTTT.

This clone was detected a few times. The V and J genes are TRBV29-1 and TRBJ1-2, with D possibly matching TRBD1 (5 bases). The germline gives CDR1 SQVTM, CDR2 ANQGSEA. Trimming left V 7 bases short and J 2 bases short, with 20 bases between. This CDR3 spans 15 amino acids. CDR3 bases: TGCAGCGCTGCCGGGGGGGACGGACCAAACTATGGCTACACCTTC. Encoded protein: CSAAGGDGPNYGYTF.

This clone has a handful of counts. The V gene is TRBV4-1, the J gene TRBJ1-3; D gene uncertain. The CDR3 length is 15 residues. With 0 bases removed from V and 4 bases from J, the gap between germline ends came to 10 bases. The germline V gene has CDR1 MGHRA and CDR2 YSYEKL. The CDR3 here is CASSQEGSFGNTIYF. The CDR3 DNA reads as TGCGCCAGCAGCCAAGAGGGCAGTTTCGGAAACACCATATATTTT.

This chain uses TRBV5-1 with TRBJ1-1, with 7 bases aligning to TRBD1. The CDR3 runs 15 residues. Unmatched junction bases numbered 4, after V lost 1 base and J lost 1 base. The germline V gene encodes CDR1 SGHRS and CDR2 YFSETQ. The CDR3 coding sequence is TGCGCCAGCAGCTTGCGGCAGGGGGAGAACACTGAAGCTTTCTTT. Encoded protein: CASSLRQGENTEAFF.

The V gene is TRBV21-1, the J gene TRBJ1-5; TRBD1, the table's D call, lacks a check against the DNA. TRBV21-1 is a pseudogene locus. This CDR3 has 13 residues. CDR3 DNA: TGTTCTGGCCCGGACAACCGATTTCAGCCCCAGCATTTT. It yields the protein CSGPDNRFQPQHF.

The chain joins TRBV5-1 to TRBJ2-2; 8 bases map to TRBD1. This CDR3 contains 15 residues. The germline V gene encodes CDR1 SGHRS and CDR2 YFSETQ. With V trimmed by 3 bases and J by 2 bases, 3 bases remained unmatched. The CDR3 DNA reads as TGCGCCAGCAGCTCTGGACAGGGTAACACCGGGGAGCTGTTTTTT. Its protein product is CASSSGQGNTGELFF.

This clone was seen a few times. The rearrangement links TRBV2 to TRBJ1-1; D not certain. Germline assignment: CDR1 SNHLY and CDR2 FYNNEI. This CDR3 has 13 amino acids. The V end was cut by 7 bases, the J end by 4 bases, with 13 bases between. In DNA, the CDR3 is TGTGCCAGCATAACGGCGGGCAGCACTGAAGCTTTCTTT. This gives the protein CASITAGSTEAFF. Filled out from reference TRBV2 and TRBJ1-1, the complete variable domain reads EPEVTQTPSHQVTQMGQEVILRCVPISNHLYFYWYRQILGQKVEFLVSFYNNEISEKSEIFDDQFSVERPDGSNFTLKIRSTKLEDSAMYFCASITAGSTEAFFGQGTRLTVV.

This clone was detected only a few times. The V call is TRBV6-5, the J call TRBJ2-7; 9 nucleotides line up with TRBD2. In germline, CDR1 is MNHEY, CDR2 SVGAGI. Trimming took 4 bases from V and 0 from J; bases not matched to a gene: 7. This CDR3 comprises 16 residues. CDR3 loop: CASSSSRSGSSYEQYF. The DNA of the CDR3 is TGTGCCAGCAGTTCGAGTCGTAGCGGGAGCTCCTACGAGCAGTACTTC.

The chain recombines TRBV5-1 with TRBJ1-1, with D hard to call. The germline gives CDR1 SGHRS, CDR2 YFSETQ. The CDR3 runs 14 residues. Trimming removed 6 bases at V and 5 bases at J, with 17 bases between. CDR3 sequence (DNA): TGCGCCAGCAAAACGATCTCTATCGGGACTGAAGCTTTCTTT. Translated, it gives CASKTISIGTEAFF.

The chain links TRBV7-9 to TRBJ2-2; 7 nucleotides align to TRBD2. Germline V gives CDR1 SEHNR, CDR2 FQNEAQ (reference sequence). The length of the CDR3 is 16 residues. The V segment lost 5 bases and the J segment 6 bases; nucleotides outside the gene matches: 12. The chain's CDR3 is CASSPPGLSPAGELFF. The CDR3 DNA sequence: TGTGCCAGCAGCCCTCCGGGACTATCCCCCGCCGGGGAGCTGTTTTTT.